The 15 T cell receptor beta chains presented below share a single source sample, sequenced in a study of primary melanoma T cells and metastatic recurrence. Clones were read by immunoSEQ multiplex PCR, and TCRdb kept only the in-frame ones, dropping some. The table has over 3,000 clones, about four fifths seen once. Sequences were obtained from melanoma tumor tissue. These receptor sequences come from a human donor with melanoma.

This chain connects TRBV6-8 to TRBJ2-3; TRBD2 might be the D (5 bases). The V end lost 5 bases, the J end lost 5 bases, and 17 bases lay between the germline ends. The germline V gene encodes CDR1 MNHGY and CDR2 SAAAGT. The CDR3 extends over 15 amino acids. The CDR3 sequence is CASSPHGVRQDTQYF. The CDR3 DNA reads TGTGCCAGCAGTCCTCACGGGGTACGCCAAGATACGCAGTATTTT.

A word on this clone: Mismatch with germline at one junction end may stem from a read error. This chain links TRBV30 with TRBJ2-1, with 11 bases lining up with TRBD1. This CDR3 has 11 residues. Germline loops: CDR1 GTSNPN, CDR2 SVGIG (reference sequence). In nucleotides, the CDR3 is TGTGCCTGGAGTGTACGGGACAGGGGGGTCTTC. This gives the protein CAWSVRDRGVF.

The chain has TRBV30 and TRBJ2-1; D is ambiguous. Per the germline V gene, CDR1 is GTSNPN and CDR2 is SVGIG (reference sequence). The V gene lost 0 bases and the J gene lost 3 bases, with 9 bases spanning the gap. The CDR3 is 14 amino acids. The DNA of the CDR3 is TGTGCCTGGAGTGTGTCGGAGTTCTACAATGAGCAGTTCTTC. Encoded protein: CAWSVSEFYNEQFF.

V and J are TRBV11-3 and TRBJ2-2, with unresolved D. Looked up from germline, CDR1 is SGHNT and CDR2 is YENEEA. Trimming stripped 3 bases from V and 4 bases from J, with 9 bases between. The CDR3 contains 14 residues. CDR3 region: CASSLRLSTGELFF. CDR3 DNA sequence: TGTGCCAGCAGCTTGCGTCTGAGCACCGGGGAGCTGTTTTTT.

The chain is built from TRBV29-1 and TRBJ2-2, with 9 bases identical to TRBD2. The CDR3 totals 15 residues. The V gene end was trimmed by 5 bases and the J gene end by 3 bases; junction bases not matched to a gene: 7. CDR1 and CDR2 from the germline V gene are SQVTM and ANQGSEA. The CDR3 loop is CSVLQRGADTGELFF. The DNA for the CDR3 is TGCAGCGTTCTTCAGCGGGGGGCGGACACCGGGGAGCTGTTTTTT.

J is TRBJ1-2 and V is TRBV18; a possible D gene is TRBD1 (5 bases). The V and J ends lost 1 base and 6 bases respectively, with 15 bases between them. The CDR3 length is 15 residues. The V gene's germline CDR1 is KGHSH and CDR2 LQKENI. CDR3 in amino acids: CASSPREGQGHGYTF. In DNA form, the CDR3 reads TGTGCCAGCTCACCACGGGAGGGCCAGGGCCATGGCTACACCTTC.

Only a few counts were recorded for this clone. The J gene is TRBJ1-1, the V gene TRBV30; D may be TRBD1 (5 bases). Per the germline V gene, CDR1 is GTSNPN and CDR2 is SVGIG (reference sequence). V gave up 4 bases and J gave up 1 base, with 10 bases separating them. The CDR3 is 13 amino acids. CDR3 in amino acids: CAWNYRTNTEAFF. The CDR3 DNA reads as TGTGCCTGGAATTACAGGACGAACACTGAAGCTTTCTTT.

The chain uses TRBV28 and TRBJ1-2, with D perhaps TRBD1 (5 bases). CDR3 length: 14 amino acids. Germline V gene lookup returns CDR1 MDHEN and CDR2 SYDVKM. V lost 5 bases to trimming and J lost 3 bases, with 13 bases between them. The CDR3 sequence: CASSPPTRDYGYTF. CDR3 nucleotide sequence: TGTGCCAGCAGTCCACCAACCAGGGACTATGGCTACACCTTC.

V is TRBV30 and J is TRBJ2-7, with 7 positions matching TRBD2. The CDR3 length is 13 residues. The V gene's germline CDR1 is GTSNPN and CDR2 SVGIG (reference sequence). Trimming removed 0 bases from V and 12 bases from J; junction bases left unmatched: 11. CDR3 nucleotide sequence: TGTGCCTGGAGTGTACGTATTCGGGGGGTTTCGTACTTC. Its translation: CAWSVRIRGVSYF.

V gene TRBV11-3 combines with J gene TRBJ2-5, with D uncertain. This CDR3 contains 14 residues. The germline CDR1 and CDR2 sequences are SGHNT and YENEEA. V dropped 3 bases and J dropped 2 bases, with 10 bases sitting between them. The chain's CDR3 is CASSFGPAQETQYF. The CDR3 bases are TGTGCCAGCAGCTTTGGTCCGGCACAAGAGACCCAGTACTTC.

This chain uses TRBV7-8 with TRBJ1-1, with D possibly TRBD1 on 6 matching bases. The V gene's germline CDR1 is SGHVS and CDR2 FQNEAQ. The V and J ends lost 5 bases and 0 bases respectively, with 22 bases between them. The CDR3 consists of 18 residues. The DNA of the CDR3 is TGTGCCAGCAGCCAAGTTCCGGGACAAGCCTCGATGAACACTGAAGCTTTCTTT. Protein product: CASSQVPGQASMNTEAFF.

The count of this clone is one. The rearrangement joins TRBV6-8 to TRBJ2-1; 8 nucleotides match TRBD2. Per germline, CDR1 MNHGY and CDR2 SAAAGT. The CDR3 consists of 15 residues. The ends lost 6 bases at V and 2 bases at J; junction bases unmatched: 6. This chain's CDR3 is CASSPSGGTYNEQFF. In DNA, the CDR3 is TGTGCCAGCAGCCCCAGCGGGGGAACCTACAATGAGCAGTTCTTC.

The chain carries TRBV28 and TRBJ2-1, with D possibly TRBD2 on 5 matching bases. CDR1 MDHEN and CDR2 SYDVKM come from the germline V gene. The V and J ends lost 1 base and 7 bases respectively, with 14 bases between them. CDR3 length: 15 residues. As DNA, the CDR3 is TGTGCCAGCAGTTTATTGCTAGCTAAGTATAATGAGCAGTTCTTC. Protein product: CASSLLLAKYNEQFF.

This clone has only one observation. This rearrangement joins TRBV11-3 to TRBJ1-2, with 8 bases that match TRBD1. This CDR3 is 14 amino acids long. CDR1 and CDR2 (germline): SGHNT, YENEEA. Unmatched junction bases numbered 3, after V lost 3 bases and J lost 3 bases. The CDR3 DNA is TGTGCCAGCAGCTTTTTACAGGGGGACTATGGCTACACCTTC. Its translation is CASSFLQGDYGYTF.

This chain connects TRBV6-8 to TRBJ2-7; 7 bases line up with TRBD1. V was pared by 7 bases and J by 4 bases, with 7 bases of the junction left unmatched. CDR3 length: 13 amino acids. Germline V CDR1 and CDR2: MNHGY, SAAAGT. The CDR3 reads CASKQGLGYEQYF. CDR3 DNA sequence: TGTGCCAGCAAACAGGGGCTCGGGTACGAGCAGTACTTC.